Below are 12 T cell receptor beta chains sequenced from a single sample in a study of cytomegalovirus exposure and HLA in healthy donors (dated by TCRdb to between 2016 and 2019). Libraries were prepared through the immunoSEQ multiplex PCR assay. The multiplex PCR relied on a mix of 60 forward primers for TCR Vbeta segments and 13 reverse primers for TCR Jbeta segments. As stored in TCRdb, this immuneACCESS dataset retains in-frame rearrangements with V and J assigned. A fraction of the clones does not appear; measured against another copy, unresolved V genes explain less than half of the discrepancy, and the remainder lacks a known reason. The sample profile shows about 120,000 clones; roughly 80% of them were found once. The ten largest account for less than 3.5% of the sample. Sequenced input: PBMCs. These receptors came from a female donor in good health and CMV-seronegative.

The V gene is TRBV7-2, the J gene TRBJ1-4; 10 nucleotides match TRBD1. CDR3 length: 15 residues. The V gene's germline CDR1 is SGHTA and CDR2 FQGNSA. After removal of 0 bases from V and 7 bases from J, the junction contained 2 bases not matched to a gene. CDR3 loop: CASSLATGGSEKLFF. The CDR3 DNA is TGTGCCAGCAGCTTAGCGACAGGGGGCAGTGAAAAACTGTTTTTT. Combining the CDR3 with reference TRBV7-2 and TRBJ1-4 gives the whole variable domain GAGVSQSPSNKVTEKGKDVELRCDPISGHTALYWYRQSLGQGLEFLIYFQGNSAPDKSGLPSDRFSAERTGGSVSTLTIQRTQQEDSAVYLCASSLATGGSEKLFFGSGTQLSVL.

There are a few counts of this clone. V gene TRBV6-5 combines with J gene TRBJ2-3; 7 positions agree with TRBD2. The germline V gene encodes CDR1 MNHEY and CDR2 SVGAGI. J gave up 2 bases and V 4 bases, and 3 bases lay outside the gene matches. The CDR3 covers 14 residues. CDR3 loop: CASSLAGDTDTQYF. CDR3 DNA sequence: TGTGCCAGCAGTTTGGCGGGGGACACAGATACGCAGTATTTT.

This chain joins TRBV29-1 and TRBJ1-2; 7 bases are shared with TRBD1. V dropped 6 bases and J dropped 3; count of bases not matched to a gene: 10. The germline gives CDR1 SQVTM, CDR2 ANQGSEA. This CDR3 has 14 residues. The CDR3 sequence is CSVHRGQDDYGYTF. CDR3 sequence (DNA): TGCAGCGTACACAGGGGTCAGGATGACTATGGCTACACCTTC.

This clone was observed a handful of times. This chain links TRBV6-1 with TRBJ2-7; 11 bases fit TRBD1. Germline CDR1 reads MNHNS; CDR2 reads SASEGT. The CDR3 length is 15 residues. Trimming took 6 bases from V and 3 from J; bases not matched to a gene: 7. The CDR3 bases are TGTGCCAGCAGCCCAGGGACAGGGGGTTACTACGAGCAGTACTTC. It yields the protein CASSPGTGGYYEQYF.

The rearrangement joins TRBV7-2 to TRBJ1-5; 10 bases fit TRBD1. Germline loops: CDR1 SGHTA, CDR2 FQGNSA. CDR3 length: 16 amino acids. After removal of 5 bases from V and 8 bases from J, the junction contained 12 bases not matched to a gene. The CDR3 region is CASSPQGDRGRKPQHF. The CDR3 DNA reads TGTGCCAGCAGCCCCCAGGGGGACAGGGGAAGAAAGCCCCAGCATTTT.

The V and J genes are TRBV20-1 and TRBJ2-7; D is possibly TRBD2 (5 bases). This CDR3 is built from 11 residues. Germline V gene lookup returns CDR1 DFQATT and CDR2 SNEGSKA (reference sequence). CDR3 nucleotides: TGCATAGAACGGGATCCCTACGAGCAGTACTTC. Protein: CIERDPYEQYF.

The CDR3 here is CASSTGPTSGVSTDTQYF. The CDR3 DNA reads TGTGCCAGTAGTACCGGCCCAACTAGCGGGGTTAGCACAGATACGCAGTATTTT. This chain links TRBV19 with TRBJ2-3; 10 bases agree with TRBD2. V dropped 4 bases and J dropped 0; count of bases not matched to a gene: 10. The CDR3 sequence is 18 residues long. The germline CDR1 and CDR2 sequences are LNHDA and SQIVND (reference sequence).

The chain joins TRBV6-1 to TRBJ1-6; TRBD1 is a possible D gene (5 bases). The CDR3 extends over 15 amino acids. Trimming removed 5 bases at V and 1 base at J, with 9 bases between. Germline V gene data show CDR1 as MNHNS and CDR2 as SASEGT. CDR3 sequence reads: CASSQGRSYNSPLHF. The CDR3 bases are TGTGCCAGCAGTCAGGGTCGGTCCTATAATTCACCCCTCCACTTT.

This chain uses TRBV29-1 with TRBJ2-1; TRBD2 matches at 9 bases. Germline lookup yields CDR1 SQVTM and CDR2 ANQGSEA. The J segment lost 5 bases and the V segment lost 1 base, leaving 3 bases of the junction unmatched. This CDR3 contains 14 residues. The CDR3: CSVEGLAEDNEQFF. Here the CDR3 DNA reads TGCAGCGTTGAAGGACTAGCGGAAGACAATGAGCAGTTCTTC.

This clone was observed a few times. The chain uses TRBV4-1 and TRBJ2-7; tentative D call: TRBD2 (7 bases). The CDR3 is made up of 19 amino acids. V was pared by 4 bases and J by 1 base, with 26 bases between. The germline V gene encodes CDR1 MGHRA and CDR2 YSYEKL. Here the CDR3 DNA reads TGCGCCAGCAGCCTACCTAACTCCGGGATACAGGGAGGGTCCTACGAGCAGTACTTC. Its translation: CASSLPNSGIQGGSYEQYF.

The J gene is TRBJ2-5, the V gene TRBV5-4; 7 nucleotides align to TRBD2. Trimming at V came to 1 base and at J to 3 bases, leaving 6 bases not matched to a gene. This CDR3 has 15 residues. In germline, CDR1 is SGHNT, CDR2 YYREEE (reference sequence). The CDR3 nucleotides are TGTGCCAGCAGCTTGAGGCGCGGGGGAAAAGAGACCCAGTACTTC. Amino acids: CASSLRRGGKETQYF.

The chain recombines TRBV7-3 with TRBJ2-3; 7 bases align to TRBD2. CDR1 and CDR2 from the germline V gene are SGHTA and FQGTGA. The CDR3 is 13 amino acids. The junction had 8 bases not matched to a gene; V was cut back by 5 bases and J by 9 bases. The CDR3, as DNA: TGTGCCAGCAGCCCGACTAGCACTATGACGCAGTATTTT. This codes for CASSPTSTMTQYF.